A single sample is the source of the 5 T cell receptor beta chains below, sequenced in a study of blood T cells in healthy people across ages (dated by TCRdb to about 2015). The library was built by means of 5' RACE. The instrument was an Illumina HiSeq 2500. A second PCR of about 6 to 11 cycles was run with a J-beta primer mix and a sample-barcoded 5' primer. The raw public data were reprocessed by TCRdb itself: fastp quality trimming at Q25, MiXCR clonotype calling, in-frame beta chains only. Duplicate CDR3 protein sequences are folded into a single record with the most common DNA and genes. The sample table shows about 1,400,000 distinct CDR3 sequences, and roughly 60% are seen once. 5% to 7% of the sample is taken by the ten largest. The sample comprised blood. All receptors come from a man aged 18 to 30 in good health.

This chain joins TRBV27 and TRBJ1-4; the D is unclear. V was trimmed by 4 bases and J by 9 bases, leaving 6 bases between them. CDR3 length: 11 amino acids. CDR1 is MNHEY, CDR2 SMNVEV, per germline (reference sequence). Here the CDR3 DNA reads TGTGCCAGCAGTTCCCGAAAAAAACTGTTTTTT. Translated: CASSSRKKLFF.

The rearrangement joins TRBV20-1 to TRBJ1-2; tentative D call: TRBD1 (5 bases). This CDR3 region has 12 residues. Germline CDR1 is DFQATT and CDR2 is SNEGSKA (reference sequence). V gave up 0 bases and J gave up 6 bases, with 8 bases separating them. The CDR3 DNA is TGCAGTGCTAGAGACTTAGGGGATGGCTACACCTTC. Amino acids: CSARDLGDGYTF.

Details on this clonotype: A clone one base away is much larger, so this may be a read error. This chain connects TRBV5-1 to TRBJ2-4; TRBD1 agrees at 7 bases. The J call could be wrong; TRBJ2-7 is a better fit for the DNA end. CDR3 length equals 14 residues. CDR1 is SGHRS and CDR2 is YFSETQ in the germline V gene. The CDR3 DNA follows: TGCGCCAGCAGCCGTGGACAGGAAGTCTGCGAGCAGTACTTC. Protein: CASSRGQEVCEQYF.

The gene calls are TRBV4-1 and TRBJ2-7; D not certain. Germline V gene lookup returns CDR1 MGHRA and CDR2 YSYEKL. V dropped 2 bases and J dropped 5 bases, with 10 bases sitting between them. There are 13 residues in the CDR3. The CDR3 protein is CASSQISRDEQYF. In DNA form, the CDR3 reads TGCGCCAGCAGCCAAATTTCTAGGGACGAGCAGTACTTC.

Here the CDR3 reads CSASCGVKQSTDTQYF. The CDR3 DNA sequence: TGCAGTGCTAGCTGTGGGGTAAAGCAAAGCACAGATACGCAGTATTTT. The chain recombines TRBV20-1 with TRBJ2-3; D unclear. The V and J ends lost 3 bases and 0 bases respectively, with 16 bases between them. This CDR3 has 16 residues. The germline V gene has CDR1 DFQATT and CDR2 SNEGSKA (reference sequence).